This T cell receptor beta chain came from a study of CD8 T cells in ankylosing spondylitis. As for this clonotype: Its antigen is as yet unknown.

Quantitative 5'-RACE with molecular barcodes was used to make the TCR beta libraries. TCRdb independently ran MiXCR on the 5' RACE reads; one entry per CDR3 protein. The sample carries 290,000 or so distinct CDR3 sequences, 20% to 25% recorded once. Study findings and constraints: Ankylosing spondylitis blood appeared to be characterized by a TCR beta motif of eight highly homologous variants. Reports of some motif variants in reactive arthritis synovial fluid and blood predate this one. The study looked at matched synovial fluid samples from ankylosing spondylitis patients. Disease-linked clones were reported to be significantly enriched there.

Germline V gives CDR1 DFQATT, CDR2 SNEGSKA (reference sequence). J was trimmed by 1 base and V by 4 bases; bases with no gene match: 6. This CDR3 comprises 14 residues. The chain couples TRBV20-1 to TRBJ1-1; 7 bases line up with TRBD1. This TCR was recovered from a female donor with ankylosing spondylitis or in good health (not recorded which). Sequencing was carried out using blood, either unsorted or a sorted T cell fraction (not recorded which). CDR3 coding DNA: TGCAGTGCTAAAGGGGGGACAGCGAACACTGAAGCTTTCTTT. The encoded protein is CSAKGGTANTEAFF.